The rows below give T cell receptor beta chains drawn from one sample of a study of cytomegalovirus exposure and HLA in healthy donors. The repertoire was sequenced with immunoSEQ multiplex PCR; TCRdb's copy has only in-frame clones and lacks some. This sample carries fewer than 90,000 clones, over 60% of them seen once, and the ten largest clones take 7.5% to 8%. The sequencing sample was made of PBMCs. These receptors all come from a man aged 35-49 years in good health and CMV-seropositive. Each CDR3 is given with its conserved first and last residue. Fields, in order: clone size, D gene, J gene, V gene, CDR3 protein, CDR3 DNA. D genes are given only for firm matches. The size entry is marked missing in some rows and otherwise reads once, few, many or a size class.

clone size: .
D gene: .
J gene: TRBJ2-7
V gene: TRBV5-8
CDR3 protein: CASSFTRSYF
CDR3 DNA: TGTGCCAGCAGCTTTACACGTTCGTACTTC

clone size: few
D gene: .
J gene: TRBJ2-1
V gene: TRBV7-2
CDR3 protein: CASSPFSLRDDNEQFF
CDR3 DNA: TGTGCCAGCAGCCCCTTTTCGCTCAGGGATGACAATGAGCAGTTCTTC

clone size: few
D gene: TRBD1
J gene: TRBJ1-1
V gene: TRBV5-6
CDR3 protein: CASSYRTGVRRSTEAFF
CDR3 DNA: TGTGCCAGCAGCTACAGAACAGGGGTCCGACGGAGCACTGAAGCTTTCTTT

clone size: .
D gene: TRBD1
J gene: TRBJ1-4
V gene: TRBV7-9
CDR3 protein: CASSRGDRGRSGEKLFF
CDR3 DNA: TGTGCCAGCAGCCGAGGGGACAGGGGGCGCTCGGGTGAAAAACTGTTTTTT

clone size: .
D gene: .
J gene: TRBJ2-3
V gene: TRBV5-6
CDR3 protein: CASSLSTDTQYF
CDR3 DNA: TGTGCCAGCAGCCTCTCCACAGATACGCAGTATTTT

clone size: .
D gene: TRBD1
J gene: TRBJ2-1
V gene: TRBV5-1
CDR3 protein: CASSSGQGPYNEQFF
CDR3 DNA: TGCGCCAGCAGTTCGGGACAGGGACCCTACAATGAGCAGTTCTTC

clone size: .
D gene: TRBD1
J gene: TRBJ1-2
V gene: TRBV9
CDR3 protein: CASSGSGGAVNGYTF
CDR3 DNA: TGTGCCAGCAGCGGTTCAGGGGGCGCCGTGAATGGCTACACCTTC

clone size: once
D gene: TRBD1
J gene: TRBJ1-1
V gene: TRBV19
CDR3 protein: CASSPHPGTGGLSTEAFF
CDR3 DNA: TGTGCCAGTAGTCCCCATCCCGGGACAGGGGGGTTGAGCACTGAAGCTTTCTTT

clone size: .
D gene: .
J gene: TRBJ1-2
V gene: TRBV20-1
CDR3 protein: CSASAGNGYTF
CDR3 DNA: TGCAGTGCTAGCGCAGGGAATGGCTACACCTTC

clone size: few
D gene: .
J gene: TRBJ1-6
V gene: TRBV5-6
CDR3 protein: CASSQGQRSPLHF
CDR3 DNA: TGTGCCAGCAGCCAAGGACAGCGTTCACCCCTCCACTTT

clone size: .
D gene: .
J gene: TRBJ1-3
V gene: TRBV7-6
CDR3 protein: CASSLMDRSGNTIYF
CDR3 DNA: TGTGCCAGCAGCCTGATGGACAGATCTGGAAACACCATATATTTT

clone size: .
D gene: TRBD1
J gene: TRBJ1-1
V gene: TRBV7-6
CDR3 protein: CASSRQGTEAFF
CDR3 DNA: TGTGCCAGCAGCCGACAGGGGACTGAAGCTTTCTTT

clone size: once
D gene: .
J gene: TRBJ1-4
V gene: TRBV10-3
CDR3 protein: CAISDRLNEKLFF
CDR3 DNA: TGTGCCATCAGTGACAGACTTAATGAAAAACTGTTTTTT

clone size: .
D gene: TRBD1
J gene: TRBJ1-2
V gene: TRBV5-4
CDR3 protein: CASSLHQGAREWGYTF
CDR3 DNA: TGTGCCAGCAGCTTGCACCAGGGGGCCCGTGAGTGGGGCTACACCTTC

clone size: once
D gene: TRBD1
J gene: TRBJ2-1
V gene: TRBV5-6
CDR3 protein: CASSLGDREMDEQFF
CDR3 DNA: TGTGCCAGCAGCTTGGGGGACAGGGAGATGGATGAGCAGTTCTTC

clone size: .
D gene: .
J gene: TRBJ1-1
V gene: TRBV29-1
CDR3 protein: CSVLRRLGSSTEAFF
CDR3 DNA: TGCAGCGTTCTGAGGAGGTTGGGGTCCAGCACTGAAGCTTTCTTT

clone size: .
D gene: TRBD2
J gene: TRBJ2-1
V gene: TRBV2
CDR3 protein: CASHFGPTGGEQFF
CDR3 DNA: TGTGCCAGCCACTTTGGACCAACGGGAGGTGAGCAGTTCTTC

clone size: .
D gene: TRBD1
J gene: TRBJ2-1
V gene: TRBV29-1
CDR3 protein: CSVEDRSSYNEQFF
CDR3 DNA: TGCAGCGTTGAGGACAGGAGCTCCTACAATGAGCAGTTCTTC

clone size: once
D gene: TRBD1
J gene: TRBJ2-7
V gene: TRBV28
CDR3 protein: CASSSPQTGPTGEQYF
CDR3 DNA: TGTGCCAGCAGTTCCCCTCAGACAGGGCCTACCGGCGAGCAGTACTTC

clone size: few
D gene: TRBD1
J gene: TRBJ1-5
V gene: TRBV6-5
CDR3 protein: CASRGQGEYQPQHF
CDR3 DNA: TGTGCCAGCAGAGGACAGGGCGAGTATCAGCCCCAGCATTTT

clone size: .
D gene: TRBD1
J gene: TRBJ2-1
V gene: TRBV6-5
CDR3 protein: CASTRQGNNEQFF
CDR3 DNA: TGTGCCAGCACCCGACAGGGCAACAATGAGCAGTTCTTC

clone size: .
D gene: .
J gene: TRBJ1-2
V gene: TRBV27
CDR3 protein: CASSLTRGVGNYGYTF
CDR3 DNA: TGTGCCAGCAGCTTAACCCGAGGAGTGGGTAACTATGGCTACACCTTC

clone size: .
D gene: TRBD2
J gene: TRBJ2-3
V gene: TRBV19
CDR3 protein: CASSTRLAGSTDTQYF
CDR3 DNA: TGTGCCAGTAGTACGCGACTAGCGGGGAGCACAGATACGCAGTATTTT

clone size: few
D gene: TRBD1
J gene: TRBJ1-5
V gene: TRBV6-1
CDR3 protein: CASSVQGNQPQHF
CDR3 DNA: TGTGCCAGCAGTGTACAGGGGAATCAGCCCCAGCATTTT

clone size: few
D gene: .
J gene: TRBJ1-1
V gene: TRBV2
CDR3 protein: CASSKDSAMNTEAFF
CDR3 DNA: TGTGCCAGCAGTAAGGACAGTGCCATGAACACTGAAGCTTTCTTT